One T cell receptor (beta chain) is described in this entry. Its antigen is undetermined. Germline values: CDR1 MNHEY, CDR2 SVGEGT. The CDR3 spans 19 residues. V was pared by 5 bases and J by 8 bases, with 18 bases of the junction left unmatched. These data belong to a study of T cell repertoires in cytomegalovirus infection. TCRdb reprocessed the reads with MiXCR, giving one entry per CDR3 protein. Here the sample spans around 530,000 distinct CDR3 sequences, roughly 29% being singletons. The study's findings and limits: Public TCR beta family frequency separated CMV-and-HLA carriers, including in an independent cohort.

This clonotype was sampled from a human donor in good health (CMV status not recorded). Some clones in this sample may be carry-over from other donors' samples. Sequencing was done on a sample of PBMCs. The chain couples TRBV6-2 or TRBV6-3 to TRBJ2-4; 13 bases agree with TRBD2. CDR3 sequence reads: CASSALTGTSGIFGDIQYF. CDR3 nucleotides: TGTGCCAGCAGTGCGTTAACCGGGACTAGCGGGATTTTCGGGGACATTCAGTACTTC.